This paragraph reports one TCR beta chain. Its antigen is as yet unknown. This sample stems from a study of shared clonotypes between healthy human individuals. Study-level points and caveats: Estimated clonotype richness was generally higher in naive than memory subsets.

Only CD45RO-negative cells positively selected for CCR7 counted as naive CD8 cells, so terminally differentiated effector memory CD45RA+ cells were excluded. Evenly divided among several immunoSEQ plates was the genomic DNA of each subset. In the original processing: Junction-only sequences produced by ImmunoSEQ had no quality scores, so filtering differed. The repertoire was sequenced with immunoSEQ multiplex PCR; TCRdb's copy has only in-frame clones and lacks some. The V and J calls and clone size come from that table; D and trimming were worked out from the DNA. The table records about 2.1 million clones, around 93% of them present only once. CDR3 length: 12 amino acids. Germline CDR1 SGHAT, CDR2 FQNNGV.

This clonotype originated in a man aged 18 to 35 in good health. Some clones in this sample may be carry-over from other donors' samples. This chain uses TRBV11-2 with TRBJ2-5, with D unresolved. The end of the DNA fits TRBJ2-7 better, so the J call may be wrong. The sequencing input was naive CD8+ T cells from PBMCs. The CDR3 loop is CASSPFQREQYF. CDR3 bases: TGTGCCAGCAGCCCCTTCCAGCGCGAGCAGTACTTC.